This T cell receptor (beta chain) is from a study of blood T cell repertoires in COVID-19. Measured with immunoSEQ multiplex PCR; TCRdb has only the in-frame clones, and not every one. The sample has 65,000 to 75,000 clones, about 80% seen once. The CDR3 covers 14 residues. Germline CDR1 and CDR2: SGHTA and FQGNSA. Trimming took 3 bases from V and 1 from J, leaving 9 bases between them. Input material: peripheral blood. The chain couples TRBV7-2 to TRBJ1-1; D uncertain. The sequence derives from a human donor in a cohort sampled during active COVID-19. In DNA, the CDR3 is TGTGCCAGCAGCTTTGTCGCAGGGAACACTGAAGCTTTCTTT. This translates into CASSFVAGNTEAFF. Looking up the rest from reference TRBV7-2 and TRBJ1-1 gives the full variable domain: GAGVSQSPSNKVTEKGKDVELRCDPISGHTALYWYRQSLGQGLEFLIYFQGNSAPDKSGLPSDRFSAERTGGSVSTLTIQRTQQEDSAVYLCASSFVAGNTEAFFGQGTRLTVV.